These 31 T cell receptor beta chains share one sample of origin, sequenced in a study of a mutant IDH1 vaccine in newly diagnosed glioma. Here immunoSEQ multiplex PCR was the method, and the copy in TCRdb shows in-frame clones only, minus some. The repertoire consists of approximately 15,000 clones, with around 95% occurring once and the leading ten covering approximately 3.8%. Time point indicated: baseline, week 1 (first vaccination visit). Noted treatment: pre-vaccination baseline after standard-of-care therapy. This specimen consisted of peripheral blood mononuclear cells (PBMCs), obtained from a glioma patient treated with radiotherapy, temozolomide or both. These receptors were collected from a woman aged 18 to 35 with glioma. Some clones in this sample may be carry-over from other donors' samples.

This clone was detected a few times. The chain links TRBV15 to TRBJ2-6; 11 positions agree with TRBD2. With 7 bases clipped from V and 4 bases from J, the junction kept 12 bases outside the gene matches. Germline V gene sequence: CDR1 LNHNV, CDR2 YYDKDF (reference sequence). The CDR3 totals 18 residues. DNA for the CDR3: TGTGCCACCACCCCCGTAGCTAGCGGGGGGAAAGGGGCCAACGTCCTGACTTTC. As protein: CATTPVASGGKGANVLTF.

The V gene is TRBV11-2, the J gene TRBJ2-7, with 15 nucleotides matching TRBD2. Germline-derived CDR1 and CDR2 are SGHAT and FQNNGV. V trimming: 8 bases; J trimming: 7 bases; junction bases outside the gene matches: 3. The CDR3 consists of 13 residues. This CDR3 reads CASGLAGGHEQYF. The CDR3 coding sequence is TGTGCCAGCGGACTAGCGGGAGGGCATGAGCAGTACTTC.

The rearrangement uses TRBV29-1 and TRBJ2-5; D gene uncertain. Germline V gene lookup returns CDR1 SQVTM and CDR2 ANQGSEA. CDR3 length equals 13 residues. V lost 4 bases and J 5 bases, leaving 14 bases between the germline ends. CDR3 protein: CSVALSYGETQYF. CDR3 DNA sequence: TGCAGCGTTGCGCTATCATATGGGGAGACCCAGTACTTC.

This CDR3 reads CASSPTGGTEAFF. For the CDR3, the DNA is TGTGCCAGCAGCCCGACAGGGGGCACTGAAGCTTTCTTT. The chain couples TRBV7-2 to TRBJ1-1; 9 nucleotides line up with TRBD1. The J segment lost 4 bases and the V segment lost 5 bases, leaving 2 bases of the junction unmatched. This CDR3 has 13 amino acids. Germline loops: CDR1 SGHTA, CDR2 FQGNSA.

This chain connects TRBV7-2 to TRBJ2-1; D is unclear. Germline CDR1 and CDR2: SGHTA and FQGNSA. The CDR3 covers 12 residues. Trimming removed 2 bases from V and 14 bases from J, with 13 bases in between. CDR3 nucleotide sequence: TGTGCCAGCAGCTTATCCCTCCTGGGAAAGTTCTTC. Amino acid sequence: CASSLSLLGKFF.

The V call is TRBV14, the J call TRBJ1-2, with TRBD1 identical over 8 bases. The CDR3 covers 15 residues. V trimming: 0 bases; J trimming: 6 bases; junction bases outside the gene matches: 6. Per the germline V gene, CDR1 is SGHDN and CDR2 is FVKESK. For the CDR3, the DNA is TGTGCCAGCAGCCAAGATGGCAGGGGGCTTGATGGCTACACCTTC. Protein: CASSQDGRGLDGYTF.

The genes are TRBV5-8 and TRBJ2-7; 9 positions agree with TRBD2. CDR1 and CDR2 from the germline V gene are SGHTS and YDEGEE. V trimming: 3 bases; J trimming: 4 bases; junction bases outside the gene matches: 5. The CDR3 loop spans 14 amino acids. Here the CDR3 reads CASSYGGRVYEQYF. In nucleotides, the CDR3 is TGTGCCAGCAGCTACGGCGGGAGGGTGTACGAGCAGTACTTC.

A few counts support this clone. The chain recombines TRBV6-5 with TRBJ2-7, with TRBD2 matching over 11 bases. Germline V gives CDR1 MNHEY, CDR2 SVGAGI. The V and J ends lost 4 bases and 5 bases, in that order; junction bases with no gene match: 7. CDR3 size: 15 residues. The CDR3 DNA is TGTGCCAGCAGTTTTACTAGCGGGGGTGTGGACGAGCAGTACTTC. The encoded protein is CASSFTSGGVDEQYF.

This clone was recorded only once. This sequence joins TRBV9 and TRBJ1-1, with D tentatively TRBD1 (6 bases). The CDR3 runs 15 residues. V dropped 2 bases and J dropped 2 bases, with 13 bases sitting between them. Germline loops: CDR1 SGDLS, CDR2 YYNGEE. CDR3 sequence reads: CASSVQGRFNTEAFF. CDR3 nucleotide sequence: TGTGCCAGCAGCGTCCAGGGGCGCTTTAACACTGAAGCTTTCTTT.

The genes are TRBV7-8 and TRBJ1-2; no clear D gene. V was pared by 5 bases and J by 4 bases, with 11 bases between. CDR3 size: 13 residues. From germline, CDR1 is SGHVS and CDR2 FQNEAQ. CDR3 sequence: CASSQTQIYGYTF. The CDR3 nucleotides read TGTGCCAGCAGCCAAACTCAGATCTATGGCTACACCTTC. The whole variable domain, remainder taken from reference TRBV7-8 and TRBJ1-2, is GAGVSQSPRYKVAKRGQDVALRCDPISGHVSLFWYQQALGQGPEFLTYFQNEAQLDKSGLPSDRFFAERPEGSVSTLKIQRTQQEDSAVYLCASSQTQIYGYTFGSGTRLTVV.

The V and J genes are TRBV11-2 and TRBJ1-6, with D uncertain. Trimming stripped 2 bases from V and 6 bases from J, with 8 bases between. Germline V lookup: CDR1 SGHAT, CDR2 FQNNGV. The CDR3 spans 14 residues. This chain's CDR3 is CASSLSEGNSPLHF. The CDR3 DNA reads TGTGCCAGCAGCTTATCGGAGGGTAATTCACCCCTCCACTTT. Full variable domain (outside the CDR3, taken from reference TRBV11-2 and TRBJ1-6): EAGVAQSPRYKIIEKRQSVAFWCNPISGHATLYWYQQILGQGPKLLIQFQNNGVVDDSQLPKDRFSAERLKGVDSTLKIQPAKLEDSAVYLCASSLSEGNSPLHFGNGTRLTVT.

Only one count was recorded for this clone. The V call is TRBV14, the J call TRBJ2-1, with 7 bases lining up with TRBD2. CDR3 length: 15 amino acids. Losses at the gene ends were 1 base for V and 5 bases for J; bases not matched to a gene: 5. Germline V gives CDR1 SGHDN, CDR2 FVKESK. In DNA form, the CDR3 reads TGTGCCAGCAGCCAAGCGAGCGGGATCAACAATGAGCAGTTCTTC. This sequence encodes CASSQASGINNEQFF.

This sequence joins TRBV10-3 and TRBJ1-1; 12 nucleotides line up with TRBD1. This CDR3 is 14 amino acids long. Germline CDR1 reads ENHRY; CDR2 reads SYGVKD. The junction had 5 bases not matched to a gene; V was cut back by 11 bases and J by 1 base. CDR3 bases: TGTGCCGCGGGACAGGGGGCTGCGAACACTGAAGCTTTCTTT. Translated: CAAGQGAANTEAFF.

This sequence joins TRBV5-4 and TRBJ2-7; D may correspond to TRBD1 or TRBD2 (5 bases each). Trimming removed 7 bases from V and 3 bases from J, with 11 bases in between. The germline gives CDR1 SGHNT, CDR2 YYREEE (reference sequence). The CDR3 has 12 residues. The DNA of the CDR3 is TGTGCCAGCGGGGGTCGGGGCTACGAGCAGTACTTC. It specifies CASGGRGYEQYF.

The chain has TRBV6-1 and TRBJ2-6, with D hard to call. The germline CDR1 and CDR2 sequences are MNHNS and SASEGT. The V gene lost 2 bases and the J gene lost 4 bases, with 9 bases spanning the gap. This CDR3 has 15 residues. This chain's CDR3 is CASSEIVSGANVLTF. The DNA of the CDR3 is TGTGCCAGCAGTGAAATTGTCTCCGGGGCCAACGTCCTGACTTTC.

The rearrangement uses TRBV5-4 and TRBJ2-7; D unresolved. V was cut by 4 bases and J by 0 bases, with 11 bases left in between. This CDR3 region has 14 residues. Germline V gene lookup returns CDR1 SGHNT and CDR2 YYREEE (reference sequence). The CDR3 DNA reads as TGTGCCAGCAGCCCCGACGCGTACTCCTACGAGCAGTACTTC. Translation gives CASSPDAYSYEQYF.

The V and J genes are TRBV5-1 and TRBJ1-3; TRBD1 matches at 7 bases. The trim removed 0 bases at V and 8 bases at J, leaving 5 bases unmatched. This CDR3 has 14 residues. Germline V lookup: CDR1 SGHRS, CDR2 YFSETQ. The CDR3 region is CASSLGQGFDTIYF. The CDR3 region has the DNA TGCGCCAGCAGCTTGGGACAGGGCTTTGACACCATATATTTT.

The chain has TRBV6-1 and TRBJ2-7, with D possibly being TRBD1 or TRBD2 (6 bases each). Per germline, CDR1 MNHNS and CDR2 SASEGT. V dropped 7 bases and J dropped 1 base, with 14 bases sitting between them. CDR3 length equals 14 residues. The CDR3 protein is CASTKGGSSYEQYF. CDR3 in DNA: TGTGCCAGCACGAAGGGGGGAAGTTCCTACGAGCAGTACTTC.

The table lists this clone with a count of one. The chain joins TRBV19 to TRBJ1-1, with TRBD1 as a possible D gene (5 bases). Germline V gene data show CDR1 as LNHDA and CDR2 as SQIVND (reference sequence). Trimming shortened V by 7 bases and J by 7 bases, and 10 bases separated the two germline ends. The CDR3 sequence is 11 residues long. This CDR3 reads CASIRRDEAFF. In nucleotides, the CDR3 is TGTGCCAGTATCCGCAGGGATGAAGCTTTCTTT.

In nucleotides, the CDR3 is TGTGCCAGCAGCTTCCGGACTAGCGGGGGCTATACGCAGTATTTT. Translation gives CASSFRTSGGYTQYF. The chain is built from TRBV11-2 and TRBJ2-3; TRBD2 aligns across 13 bases. CDR1 is SGHAT and CDR2 is FQNNGV in the germline V gene. V trimming: 3 bases; J trimming: 7 bases; junction bases outside the gene matches: 4. The CDR3 runs 15 residues. Supplemented by reference TRBV11-2 and TRBJ2-3, the full variable domain reads EAGVAQSPRYKIIEKRQSVAFWCNPISGHATLYWYQQILGQGPKLLIQFQNNGVVDDSQLPKDRFSAERLKGVDSTLKIQPAKLEDSAVYLCASSFRTSGGYTQYFGPGTRLTVL.

This sequence joins TRBV5-1 and TRBJ2-1, with D perhaps matching TRBD2 (7 bases). Trimming removed 3 bases at V and 8 bases at J, with 21 bases between. The CDR3 is made up of 16 amino acids. CDR1 SGHRS and CDR2 YFSETQ come from the germline V gene. The CDR3, as DNA: TGCGCCAGCAGCTGGCCTGAAGCGGGGACACGGGATGAGCAGTTCTTC. Amino acids: CASSWPEAGTRDEQFF.

The genes are TRBV4-1 and TRBJ1-5; 7 bases map to TRBD1. The length of the CDR3 is 15 residues. Trimming took 6 bases from V and 0 from J; bases not matched to a gene: 5. Germline V gives CDR1 MGHRA, CDR2 YSYEKL. CDR3 sequence reads: CASSPGTDSNQPQHF. The CDR3 DNA is TGCGCCAGCAGTCCTGGGACAGATAGCAATCAGCCCCAGCATTTT.

The CDR3 is CASSPEGQGRETQYF. The CDR3 nucleotides are TGTGCCAGCAGCCCAGAGGGACAGGGAAGGGAGACCCAGTACTTC. The chain couples TRBV9 to TRBJ2-5, with TRBD1 identical over 9 bases. J was trimmed by 5 bases and V by 4 bases; bases with no gene match: 9. The CDR3 extends over 15 amino acids. Germline-derived CDR1 and CDR2 are SGDLS and YYNGEE.

V is TRBV5-6 and J is TRBJ1-2; TRBD1 aligns across 8 bases. Unmatched junction bases numbered 4, after V lost 1 base and J lost 8 bases. Germline lookup yields CDR1 SGHDT and CDR2 YYEEEE. This CDR3 region has 13 residues. CDR3 protein: CASSLMTGEGYTF. In nucleotides, the CDR3 is TGTGCCAGCAGCTTGATGACAGGGGAGGGCTACACCTTC.

The chain has TRBV5-1 and TRBJ1-1; D is ambiguous. Germline-derived CDR1 and CDR2 are SGHRS and YFSETQ. V was trimmed by 0 bases and J by 1 base, leaving 7 bases between them. The CDR3 length is 14 residues. CDR3 DNA: TGCGCCAGCAGCTTGGCACACTCGAACACTGAAGCTTTCTTT. It translates to CASSLAHSNTEAFF.

The gene calls are TRBV11-3 and TRBJ2-1; perhaps TRBD2 as D (5 bases). CDR3 length: 13 amino acids. Trimming shortened V by 5 bases and J by 7 bases, and 12 bases separated the two germline ends. CDR1 and CDR2 from the germline V gene are SGHNT and YENEEA. DNA for the CDR3: TGTGCCAGCAGCCCTAAACTAGATAATGAGCAGTTCTTC. Its translation: CASSPKLDNEQFF.

CDR3 nucleotides: TGTGCCAGTAGTATAGGCAGGACCTACGAGCAGTACTTC. Protein: CASSIGRTYEQYF. The V gene is TRBV19, the J gene TRBJ2-5; D remains ambiguous. Judging by the DNA end, TRBJ2-7 fits better; the J call may be wrong. The CDR3 covers 13 residues. Per germline, CDR1 LNHDA and CDR2 SQIVND (reference sequence).

The gene calls are TRBV6-1 and TRBJ1-5; D is perhaps TRBD1 (5 bases). V lost 6 bases and J 3 bases, leaving 6 bases between the germline ends. The CDR3 sequence is 12 residues long. Germline V gives CDR1 MNHNS, CDR2 SASEGT. The CDR3 DNA reads TGTGCCAGCAGCAGGGACAATCAGCCCCAGCATTTT. Translation gives CASSRDNQPQHF.

This clone has just one count. This chain joins TRBV21-1 and TRBJ1-1. TRBV21-1 is classified as a pseudogene. The CDR3 extends over 16 amino acids. The CDR3 spells CASSNLGEGPNTEAFF. CDR3 DNA sequence: TGTGCCAGCAGCAACTTGGGGGAGGGGCCGAACACTGAAGCTTTCTTT.

V and J are TRBV28 and TRBJ1-5; D is undetermined. This CDR3 spans 11 amino acids. Looked up from germline, CDR1 is MDHEN and CDR2 is SYDVKM. V lost 1 base and J lost 9, with 4 bases in between. The CDR3 nucleotides are TGTGCCAGCAGTTTATTGGGGCCCCAGCATTTT. Protein sequence: CASSLLGPQHF.

The chain uses TRBV5-1 and TRBJ1-1; possible D gene TRBD1, 5 bases. V shed 0 bases and J shed 4 bases, with 10 bases lying between them. This CDR3 region has 14 residues. From germline, CDR1 is SGHRS and CDR2 YFSETQ. The CDR3 DNA follows: TGCGCCAGCAGCTTGGTTGGGGGGGGCACTGAAGCTTTCTTT. It translates to CASSLVGGGTEAFF.